This TCR beta chain derives from a study of blood T cell repertoires in COVID-19. In the authors' methods: Estimation of nucleated cell counts relied on the amplification of reference gene primers. Clones were sequenced by immunoSEQ multiplex PCR, and TCRdb holds only the in-frame ones, with some missing. The D gene and trimming were derived from the DNA, and the V and J assignments and clone size from that table. Altogether about 59,000 clones are present, around 81% being singletons, with the ten largest covering approximately 7.2%. The sample comprised peripheral blood. This sequence was found in a man between 60 and 75 years old with acute or convalescent COVID-19.

The CDR3 coding sequence is TGTGCCAGCAGCGCCCGACAGGGACAAGGGGGTGGCTACACCTTC. Translated: CASSARQGQGGGYTF. V and J are TRBV14 and TRBJ1-2; 7 bases are shared with TRBD1. The CDR3 consists of 15 residues. Germline CDR1 and CDR2: SGHDN and FVKESK. The V and J ends lost 5 bases and 7 bases, in that order; junction bases with no gene match: 13.